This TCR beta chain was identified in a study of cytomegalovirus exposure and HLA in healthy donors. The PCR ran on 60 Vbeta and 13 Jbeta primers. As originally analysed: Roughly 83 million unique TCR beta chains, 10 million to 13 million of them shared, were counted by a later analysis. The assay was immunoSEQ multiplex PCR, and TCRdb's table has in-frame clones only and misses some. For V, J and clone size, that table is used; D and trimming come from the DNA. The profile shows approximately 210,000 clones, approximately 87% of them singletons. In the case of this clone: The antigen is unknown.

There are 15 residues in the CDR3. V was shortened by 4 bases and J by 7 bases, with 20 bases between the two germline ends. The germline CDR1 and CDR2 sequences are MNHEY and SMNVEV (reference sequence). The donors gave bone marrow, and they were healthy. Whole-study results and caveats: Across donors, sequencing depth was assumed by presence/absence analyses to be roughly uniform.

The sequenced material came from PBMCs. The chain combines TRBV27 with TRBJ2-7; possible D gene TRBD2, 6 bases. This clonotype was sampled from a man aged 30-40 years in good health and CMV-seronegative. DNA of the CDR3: TGTGCCAGCAGTTACTCTCCGGGACTGAATACTGAGCAGTACTTC. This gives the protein CASSYSPGLNTEQYF.